This TCR beta chain is drawn from a study of T cells in Graves' hyperthyroidism and ophthalmopathy. General study findings and limits: The model predicted ophthalmopathy a median approximately seven months before onset.

This clonotype was observed many times. What it binds is not known. The study left out patients who had uncontrolled infection, other autoimmune disease, pregnancy or lactation. Clinical symptoms, serum thyroxine, TRAb, thyroid ultrasound and orbital computed tomography established diagnosis. It was RNA transcripts that yielded the amplified TCR beta CDR3 regions. HTBI primers drove first-round RT-PCR of the TCR CDR3. TCRdb reanalysed the multiplex PCR reads using MiXCR and keeps one entry per CDR3 protein. Among about 740,000 distinct CDR3 sequences listed, around 13% were seen once. This CDR3 has 14 residues. Deletions cut 0 bases from V and 8 bases from J, with 11 bases between. The germline V gene encodes CDR1 SGHRS and CDR2 YFSETQ.

The V and J genes are TRBV5-1 and TRBJ1-4; D not resolved. The receptor was derived from a woman aged 18-29 years with Graves' hyperthyroidism. Sequencing was carried out using blood. CDR3 bases: TGCGCCAGCAGCTTGGACAGCCTGGGGGAAAAACTGTTTTTT. It translates to CASSLDSLGEKLFF.